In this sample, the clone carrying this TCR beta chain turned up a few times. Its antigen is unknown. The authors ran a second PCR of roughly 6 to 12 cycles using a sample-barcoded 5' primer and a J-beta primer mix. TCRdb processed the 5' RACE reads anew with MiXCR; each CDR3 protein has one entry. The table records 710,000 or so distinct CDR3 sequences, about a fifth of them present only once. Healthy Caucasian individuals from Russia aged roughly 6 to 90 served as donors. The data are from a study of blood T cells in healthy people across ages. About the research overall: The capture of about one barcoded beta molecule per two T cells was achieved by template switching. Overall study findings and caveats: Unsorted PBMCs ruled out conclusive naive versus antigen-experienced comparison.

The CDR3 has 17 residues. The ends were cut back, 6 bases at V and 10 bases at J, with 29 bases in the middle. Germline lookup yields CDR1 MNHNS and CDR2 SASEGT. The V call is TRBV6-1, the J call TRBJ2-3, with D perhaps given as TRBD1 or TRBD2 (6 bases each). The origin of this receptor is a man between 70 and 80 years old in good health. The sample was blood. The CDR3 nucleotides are TGTGCCAGCAGCCGAGTTACACTTGGGGGGCGCAATGCGGCGCAGTATTTT. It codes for CASSRVTLGGRNAAQYF.